Sequencing of this T cell receptor (beta chain) was carried out in a study of blood T cell repertoires in COVID-19. Overall study: In each case, the material was cDNA or gDNA derived from T cells, B-cell-depleted T cells, or PBMCs.

This CDR3 is built from 12 residues. V dropped 6 bases and J dropped 5; count of bases not matched to a gene: 5. Germline assignment: CDR1 SQVTM and CDR2 ANQGSEA. Original methodology: Reference gene primer amplification gave nucleated cell count estimates. Sequencing was performed with immunoSEQ multiplex PCR; in TCRdb, only in-frame clones are kept and a portion is missing. V, J and clone size are taken as reported in that table, and D and trimming were inferred from the DNA itself. Here the sample spans around 40,000 clones, 89% being singletons. Source material: peripheral blood. This receptor was obtained from a man aged 50 to 59 with active COVID-19. The rearrangement uses TRBV29-1 and TRBJ2-7; 9 bases are shared with TRBD2. CDR3 bases: TGCAGCGTAATAGCGGGAGTTGACGAGCAGTACTTC. Protein product: CSVIAGVDEQYF.